The present entry profiles one T cell receptor (beta chain) with its context. Its antigen remains unknown. The germline V gene has CDR1 LGHNT and CDR2 FRNRAP. Between the trimmed V and J ends, which lost 1 base and 1 base, there was a span of 9 bases. The CDR3 length is 15 residues. Every donor contributed about 10 milliliters of peripheral blood by blood draw. Sample-barcoded 5' priming and a J-beta primer mix drove a second PCR of roughly 6 to 12 cycles. Each cDNA molecule was tagged by a template-switch adaptor with 12 random nucleotides. Each CDR3 protein gets one entry after TCRdb re-called the 5' RACE reads with MiXCR. The sample records about 580,000 distinct CDR3 sequences, roughly 43% being singletons. This sample was included in a study of blood T cells in healthy people across ages. Whole-study context: Researchers report that template switching captured about one barcoded beta molecule per two T cells.

General observations from the study: Per million T cells, the diversity of TCR beta decreased roughly linearly as age advanced.

The sequence was collected from an older man in good health. V gene TRBV12-5 combines with J gene TRBJ2-3; D gene ambiguous. Sequences were obtained from blood. The CDR3, as DNA: TGTGCTAGTGGTTTGGCCCGAGTGGGCACAGATACGCAGTATTTT. The encoded protein is CASGLARVGTDTQYF.